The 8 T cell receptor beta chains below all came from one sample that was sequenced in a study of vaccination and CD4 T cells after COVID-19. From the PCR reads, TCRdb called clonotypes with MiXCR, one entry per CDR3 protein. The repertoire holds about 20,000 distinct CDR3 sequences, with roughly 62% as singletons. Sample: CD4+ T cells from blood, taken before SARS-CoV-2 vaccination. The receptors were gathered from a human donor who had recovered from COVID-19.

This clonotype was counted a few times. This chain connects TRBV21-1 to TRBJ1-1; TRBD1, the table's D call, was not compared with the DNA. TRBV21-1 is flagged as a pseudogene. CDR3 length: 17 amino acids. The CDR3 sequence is CASSKRPGGLGNTEAFF. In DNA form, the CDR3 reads TGTGCCAGCAGCAAAAGGCCCGGGGGGCTGGGGAACACTGAAGCTTTCTTT.

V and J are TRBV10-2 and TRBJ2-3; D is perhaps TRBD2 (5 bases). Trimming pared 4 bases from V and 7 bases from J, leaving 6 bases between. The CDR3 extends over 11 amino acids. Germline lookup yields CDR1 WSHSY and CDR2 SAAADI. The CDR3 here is CASSGGNTQYF. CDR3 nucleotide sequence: TGCGCCAGCAGTGGAGGGAATACGCAGTATTTT.

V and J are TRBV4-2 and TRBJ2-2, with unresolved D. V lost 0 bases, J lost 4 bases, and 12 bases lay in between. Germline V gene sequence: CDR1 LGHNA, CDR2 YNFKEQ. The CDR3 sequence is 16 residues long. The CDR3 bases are TGTGCCAGCAGCCAAGATTACCATACAGTCACCGGGGAGCTGTTTTTT. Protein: CASSQDYHTVTGELFF.

The CDR3 loop reads CASIRPTLGPADEKLFF. The CDR3 DNA is TGTGCCAGCATCCGACCAACTCTAGGGCCAGCGGATGAAAAACTGTTTTTT. The chain is built from TRBV6-4 and TRBJ1-4; D is ambiguous. Germline loops: CDR1 MRHNA, CDR2 SNTAGT. This CDR3 spans 17 amino acids. Trimming pared 7 bases from V and 6 bases from J, leaving 24 bases between.

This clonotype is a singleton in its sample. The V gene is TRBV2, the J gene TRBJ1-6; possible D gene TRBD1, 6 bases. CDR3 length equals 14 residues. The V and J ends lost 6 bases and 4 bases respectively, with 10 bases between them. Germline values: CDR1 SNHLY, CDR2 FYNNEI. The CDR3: CASRRGGYNSPLHF. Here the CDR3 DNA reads TGTGCCAGCAGGAGGGGGGGGTATAATTCACCCCTCCACTTT.

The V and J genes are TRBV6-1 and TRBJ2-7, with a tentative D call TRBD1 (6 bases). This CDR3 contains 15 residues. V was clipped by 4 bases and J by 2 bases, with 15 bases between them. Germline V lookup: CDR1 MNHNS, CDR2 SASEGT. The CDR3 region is CASSANGGQPYEQYF. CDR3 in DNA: TGTGCCAGCAGTGCCAATGGGGGCCAACCCTACGAGCAGTACTTC.

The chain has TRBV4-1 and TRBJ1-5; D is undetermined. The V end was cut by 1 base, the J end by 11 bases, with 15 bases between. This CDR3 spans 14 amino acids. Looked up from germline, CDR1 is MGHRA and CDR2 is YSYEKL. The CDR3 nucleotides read TGCGCCAGCAGCCAAGGGGCAGGCGGTGGGGCCCAGCATTTT. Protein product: CASSQGAGGGAQHF.

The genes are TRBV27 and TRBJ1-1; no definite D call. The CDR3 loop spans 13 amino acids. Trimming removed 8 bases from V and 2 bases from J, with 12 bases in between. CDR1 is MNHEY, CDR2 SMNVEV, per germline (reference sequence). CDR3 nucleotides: TGTGCCAGCCGACCCGCCCCCAACACTGAAGCTTTCTTT. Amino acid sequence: CASRPAPNTEAFF.